The 14 T cell receptor beta chains below all came from one sample that was sequenced in a study of regulatory T cells in long-lasting Graves disease (dated by TCRdb to the early 2020s). The time point label here, explained by the study, means: newly diagnosed GD, antithyroid drugs for less than 3 months. RNA was extracted from PBMCs in TRIzol for both TCR sequencing and RNA sequencing. The library was made by multiplex PCR. Instrument used: Illumina HiSeq 4000. To build TCR beta libraries, CDR3 regions were amplified by Arm-PCR using iRepertoire HTBI primers. TCRdb reanalyzed the raw reads on its own, using fastp at Q25 for trimming and MiXCR for clone calling, and kept in-frame beta chains. Duplicate CDR3 protein sequences are folded into a single record with the most common DNA and genes. The sample yields some 340,000 distinct CDR3 sequences; about 11% were counted once. The ten largest clones capture 18% of the sample.

The data also belong to a second study, concerning T cells in Graves' hyperthyroidism and ophthalmopathy.

Material: peripheral blood mononuclear cells (PBMCs), obtained at new diagnosis, from a patient treated with antithyroid drugs. The receptors were gathered from a woman between 18 and 29 years old with Graves disease. Donor details come from another sample of the same person, matched by shared clones.

This clonotype was observed many times. This chain connects TRBV28 to TRBJ2-4; D is possibly TRBD1 (8 bases). The CDR3 spans 15 residues. Between the trimmed V and J ends, which lost 3 bases and 4 bases, there was a span of 13 bases. Germline CDR1 reads MDHEN; CDR2 reads SYDVKM. As DNA, the CDR3 is TGTGCCAGCAGTTTCACAGGGGGGGGGAAAAACATTCAGTACTTC. Its translation is CASSFTGGGKNIQYF.

At least ten counts were recorded for this clonotype. The chain employs TRBV7-9 and TRBJ2-1; D is perhaps TRBD1 (5 bases). Germline V lookup: CDR1 SEHNR, CDR2 FQNEAQ (reference sequence). The CDR3 is made up of 15 amino acids. V lost 5 bases and J 3 bases, leaving 14 bases between the germline ends. This CDR3 is CASSPRQPYYNEQFF. The CDR3 DNA is TGTGCCAGCAGCCCCCGACAGCCTTACTACAATGAGCAGTTCTTC.

This clonotype appeared a few times. Germline is not matched at one junction end, which may reflect a read error. The genes are TRBV14 and TRBJ2-1; 9 bases align to TRBD2. Looked up from germline, CDR1 is SGHDN and CDR2 is FVKESK. The CDR3 is made up of 16 amino acids. CDR3 residues: CASSQGLADSYNERFF. CDR3 sequence (DNA): TGTGCCAGCAGCCAAGGACTAGCGGACTCCTACAATGAGCGGTTCTTC.

This clonotype was counted at least ten times. The V call is TRBV27, the J call TRBJ1-2; no firm D call. Germline V gene data show CDR1 as MNHEY and CDR2 as SMNVEV (reference sequence). CDR3 length: 14 residues. The V end lost 6 bases, the J end lost 8 bases, and 19 bases lay between the germline ends. The CDR3 coding sequence is TGTGCCAGCAGACAGACTCCTCGGGCTGGAGGCTACACCTTC. Translated, it gives CASRQTPRAGGYTF.

As regards this clonotype: A much more abundant neighbour one base away suggests this may be a read error. The chain joins TRBV13 to TRBJ2-3; D is perhaps TRBD1 or TRBD2 (5 bases each). This CDR3 comprises 20 residues. Trimming left V 5 bases short and J 0 bases short, with 27 bases between. Per the germline V gene, CDR1 is PRHDT and CDR2 is FYEKMQ (reference sequence). CDR3 coding DNA: TGTGCCAGCAGCGCTACCCCCGGGACCCCGAAGGCGCTTAGCACAGATACGCAGTATTTT. This codes for CASSATPGTPKALSTDTQYF.

This clonotype was observed at least ten times. The rearrangement joins TRBV12-3 or TRBV12-4 to TRBJ1-5; D is undetermined. The germline V and J ends were trimmed by 2 bases and 6 bases, with 11 bases remaining between them. The CDR3 consists of 14 residues. The CDR3 DNA reads TGTGCCAGCAGTTTAAGCAGTTTGGGTCAGCCCCAGCATTTT. Its translation: CASSLSSLGQPQHF.

The rearrangement uses TRBV4-2 and TRBJ2-5; TRBD2 matches 13 bases. With V trimmed by 6 bases and J by 2 bases, 6 bases remained unmatched. Germline lookup yields CDR1 LGHNA and CDR2 YNFKEQ. The CDR3 totals 16 residues. The CDR3 DNA reads TGTGCCAGCAGTCAGCGGACTAGCGGGGGACAAGAGACCCAGTACTTC. Protein product: CASSQRTSGGQETQYF.

This clonotype has a handful of counts. The chain combines TRBV29-1 with TRBJ2-3, with D possibly being TRBD1 (5 bases). This CDR3 spans 14 amino acids. Germline V gene lookup returns CDR1 SQVTM and CDR2 ANQGSEA. The V end lost 1 base, the J end lost 2 bases, and 10 bases lay between the germline ends. CDR3 nucleotide sequence: TGCAGCGTTGAAGGGTACAGGCCCACAGATACGCAGTATTTT. Its translation is CSVEGYRPTDTQYF.

This clonotype has at least ten counts. The V gene is TRBV7-3, the J gene TRBJ2-1; D might be TRBD2 (6 bases). V gave up 4 bases and J gave up 12 bases, with 25 bases separating them. The CDR3 spans 16 residues. CDR1 and CDR2 from the germline V gene are SGHTA and FQGTGA. The CDR3 coding sequence is TGTGCCAGCAGCTCCATCGGAGGGCTTGGCACACAAAGGCAGTTCTTC. Translating it yields CASSSIGGLGTQRQFF.

There are many counts of this clonotype. The V call is TRBV7-6, the J call TRBJ1-1, with a tentative D call TRBD1 (6 bases). The CDR3 has 18 residues. Germline values: CDR1 SGHVS, CDR2 FNYEAQ. The V end was cut by 0 bases, the J end by 0 bases, with 17 bases between. CDR3: CASSLAGIGRGVNTEAFF. CDR3 DNA: TGTGCCAGCAGCTTAGCGGGGATCGGCAGGGGAGTGAACACTGAAGCTTTCTTT.

For this clonotype: A single base is all that separates this from a far larger clone, so a read error is likely. The V call is TRBV7-3, the J call TRBJ1-1; a possible D gene is TRBD1 (5 bases). The CDR3 is 13 amino acids. Germline values: CDR1 SGHTA, CDR2 FQGTGA. DNA of the CDR3: TGTGCCAGCAGCTCGACAGCGAACACTGAAACTTTCTTT. It encodes CASSSTANTETFF.

The table lists this clonotype with many counts. The chain uses TRBV6-1 and TRBJ2-7; no clear D. Germline loops: CDR1 MNHNS, CDR2 SASEGT. CDR3 length equals 12 residues. V was pared by 4 bases and J by 0 bases, with 4 bases between. The CDR3 DNA reads as TGTGCCAGCAGTGGCTTCTCCTACGAGCAGTACGTC. Its translation: CASSGFSYEQYV.

There are a few counts of this clonotype. The rearrangement joins TRBV2 to TRBJ1-5; the D is unclear. The CDR3 has 15 residues. CDR1 is SNHLY, CDR2 FYNNEI, per germline. Trimming shortened V by 6 bases and J by 5 bases, and 17 bases separated the two germline ends. CDR3: CASSFSASPDQPQHF. The CDR3 DNA reads TGTGCCAGCAGCTTTTCCGCCAGTCCCGATCAGCCCCAGCATTTT.

The chain couples TRBV13 to TRBJ2-1; tentative D call: TRBD2 (5 bases). CDR1 is PRHDT, CDR2 FYEKMQ, per germline (reference sequence). Trimming stripped 4 bases from V and 8 bases from J, with 18 bases between. The CDR3 runs to 15 residues. The CDR3 coding sequence is TGTGCCAGCAGCTCCCCGCCGGGATTGTTGGATGAGCAGTTCTTC. It specifies CASSSPPGLLDEQFF.